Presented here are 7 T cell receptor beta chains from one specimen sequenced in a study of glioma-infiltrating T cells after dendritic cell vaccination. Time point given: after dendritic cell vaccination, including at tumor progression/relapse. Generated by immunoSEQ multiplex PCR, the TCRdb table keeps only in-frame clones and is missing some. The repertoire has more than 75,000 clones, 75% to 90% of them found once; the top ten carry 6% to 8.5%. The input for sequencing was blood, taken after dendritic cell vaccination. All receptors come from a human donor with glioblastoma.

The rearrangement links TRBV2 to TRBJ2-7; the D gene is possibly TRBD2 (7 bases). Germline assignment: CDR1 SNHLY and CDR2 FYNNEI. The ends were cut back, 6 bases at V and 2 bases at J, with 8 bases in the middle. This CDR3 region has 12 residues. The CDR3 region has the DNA TGTGCCAGCAGGCGGGGGCCCTACGAGCAGTACTTC. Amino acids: CASRRGPYEQYF.

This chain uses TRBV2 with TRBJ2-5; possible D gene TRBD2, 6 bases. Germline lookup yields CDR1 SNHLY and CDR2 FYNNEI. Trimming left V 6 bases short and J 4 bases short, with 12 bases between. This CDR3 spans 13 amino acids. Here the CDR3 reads CASRRDGGETQYF. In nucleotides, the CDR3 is TGTGCCAGCAGGCGGGACGGTGGAGAGACCCAGTACTTC. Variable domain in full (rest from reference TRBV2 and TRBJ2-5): EPEVTQTPSHQVTQMGQEVILRCVPISNHLYFYWYRQILGQKVEFLVSFYNNEISEKSEIFDDQFSVERPDGSNFTLKIRSTKLEDSAMYFCASRRDGGETQYFGPGTRLLVL.

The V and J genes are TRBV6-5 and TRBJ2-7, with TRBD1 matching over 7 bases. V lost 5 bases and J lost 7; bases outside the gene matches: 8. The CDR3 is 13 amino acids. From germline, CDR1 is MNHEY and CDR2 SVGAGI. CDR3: CASSEKTGSEQYF. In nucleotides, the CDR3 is TGTGCCAGCAGTGAGAAGACAGGGAGTGAGCAGTACTTC.

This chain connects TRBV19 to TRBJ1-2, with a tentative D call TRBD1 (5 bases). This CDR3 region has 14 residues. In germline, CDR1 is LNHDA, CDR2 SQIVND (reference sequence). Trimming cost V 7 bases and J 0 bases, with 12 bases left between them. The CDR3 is CASIKDRTNYGYTF. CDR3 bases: TGTGCCAGTATCAAAGACAGAACTAACTATGGCTACACCTTC. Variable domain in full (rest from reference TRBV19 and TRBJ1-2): DGGITQSPKYLFRKEGQNVTLSCEQNLNHDAMYWYRQDPGQGLRLIYYSQIVNDFQKGDIAEGYSVSREKKESFPLTVTSAQKNPTAFYLCASIKDRTNYGYTFGSGTRLTVV.

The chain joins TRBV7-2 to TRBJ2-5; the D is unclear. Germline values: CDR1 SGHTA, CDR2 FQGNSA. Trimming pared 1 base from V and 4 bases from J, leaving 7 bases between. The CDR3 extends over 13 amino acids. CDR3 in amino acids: CASSLGRGETQYF. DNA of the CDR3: TGTGCCAGCAGCTTAGGACGCGGAGAGACCCAGTACTTC.

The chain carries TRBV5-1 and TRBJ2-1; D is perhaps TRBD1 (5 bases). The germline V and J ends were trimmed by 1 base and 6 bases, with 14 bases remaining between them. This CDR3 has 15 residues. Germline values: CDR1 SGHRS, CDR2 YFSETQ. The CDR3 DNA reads TGCGCCAGCAGCTTGTTCCCCGGGCAGGGCAATGAGCAGTTCTTC. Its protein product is CASSLFPGQGNEQFF.

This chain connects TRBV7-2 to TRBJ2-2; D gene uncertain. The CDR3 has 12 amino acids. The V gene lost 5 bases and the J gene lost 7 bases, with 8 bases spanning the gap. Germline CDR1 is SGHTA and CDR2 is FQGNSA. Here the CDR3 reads CASSLRFGELFF. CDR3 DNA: TGTGCCAGCAGCCTGAGGTTCGGGGAGCTGTTTTTT.